Listed below are T cell receptor beta chains from one sample, sequenced in a study of T cell responses to AZD1222 COVID-19 vaccine. Produced via immunoSEQ multiplex PCR; TCRdb's table is partial and in-frame only. The table shows 120,000 or so clones, with under 85% occurring only once. The sample here was peripheral blood, taken on day 0 of AZD1222 vaccination. The receptor set was obtained from an adult in good health. Both conserved end residues are part of each CDR3. The order of the fields is J gene, D gene, clone size, V gene, CDR3 DNA, CDR3 protein. A D gene is named only where the DNA matches it firmly. Rows give clone size only sometimes, using once, few, many, or a class for an expanded clone.

J gene: TRBJ2-7
D gene: TRBD2
clone size: NA
V gene: TRBV2
CDR3 DNA: TGTGCCAGCAGCTCAGGACTAGCGGGGACCTACGAGCAGTACTTC
CDR3 protein: CASSSGLAGTYEQYF

J gene: TRBJ2-3
D gene: TRBD2
clone size: NA
V gene: TRBV6-2/TRBV6-3
CDR3 DNA: TGTGCCAGCAGTGACAGACTAGCGGGGGGATCCGATACGCAGTATTTT
CDR3 protein: CASSDRLAGGSDTQYF

J gene: TRBJ2-3
D gene: NA
clone size: NA
V gene: TRBV11-1
CDR3 DNA: TGTGCCAGCAGCTCCCTACCGTCGGCCCCAGATACGCAGTATTTT
CDR3 protein: CASSSLPSAPDTQYF

J gene: TRBJ1-4
D gene: NA
clone size: NA
V gene: TRBV7-9
CDR3 DNA: TGTGCCAGCAGCTTAAGCACAGCGAATAATGAAAAACTGTTTTTT
CDR3 protein: CASSLSTANNEKLFF

J gene: TRBJ2-1
D gene: TRBD2
clone size: NA
V gene: TRBV7-3
CDR3 DNA: TGTGCCAGCAGCTTTTCGGGGGGGAGCTCCTACAATGAGCAGTTCTTC
CDR3 protein: CASSFSGGSSYNEQFF

J gene: TRBJ1-6
D gene: TRBD1
clone size: NA
V gene: TRBV12-5
CDR3 DNA: TGTGCTAGTGGTTTGGTAGGGGAGGGGGCAAGGAATTCACCCCTCCACTTT
CDR3 protein: CASGLVGEGARNSPLHF

J gene: TRBJ1-6
D gene: NA
clone size: NA
V gene: TRBV4-3
CDR3 DNA: TGCGCCAGCAGCCATAAGGCAGGAGACTCCTATAATTCACCCCTCCACTTT
CDR3 protein: CASSHKAGDSYNSPLHF

J gene: TRBJ1-5
D gene: NA
clone size: NA
V gene: TRBV7-8
CDR3 DNA: TGTGCCAGCAGCTCAGGAAGGTTCAATCAGCCCCAGCATTTT
CDR3 protein: CASSSGRFNQPQHF

J gene: TRBJ1-5
D gene: NA
clone size: NA
V gene: TRBV2
CDR3 DNA: TGTGCCAGCAGTGACAGGGTCGGAGGTCAGCCCCAGCATTTT
CDR3 protein: CASSDRVGGQPQHF

J gene: TRBJ2-7
D gene: TRBD2
clone size: NA
V gene: TRBV13
CDR3 DNA: TGTGCCAGCAGCCCCGGGGGAGGGCTCGGCGAGCAGTACTTC
CDR3 protein: CASSPGGGLGEQYF

J gene: TRBJ1-4
D gene: NA
clone size: NA
V gene: TRBV15
CDR3 DNA: TGTGCCACCACCAGAGGGGTAAATGAAAAACTGTTTTTT
CDR3 protein: CATTRGVNEKLFF

J gene: TRBJ2-6
D gene: TRBD1
clone size: NA
V gene: TRBV7-2
CDR3 DNA: TGTGCCAGCAGCTTAGGAGGGGGCATCCGGGCCAACGTCCTGACTTTC
CDR3 protein: CASSLGGGIRANVLTF

J gene: TRBJ1-1
D gene: NA
clone size: few
V gene: TRBV6-5
CDR3 DNA: TGTGCCAGCAGTTGGGGGTGGAACACTGAAGCTTTCTTT
CDR3 protein: CASSWGWNTEAFF

J gene: TRBJ2-6
D gene: TRBD2
clone size: NA
V gene: TRBV6-1
CDR3 DNA: TGTGCCAGCAGTGGCGGGAGAACGTCTGGGGCCAACGTCCTGACTTTC
CDR3 protein: CASSGGRTSGANVLTF

J gene: TRBJ1-5
D gene: NA
clone size: NA
V gene: TRBV7-9
CDR3 DNA: TGTGCCAGCAGCTTTGGGCAGGGCAATCAGCCCCAGCATTTT
CDR3 protein: CASSFGQGNQPQHF

J gene: TRBJ2-1
D gene: NA
clone size: NA
V gene: TRBV7-9
CDR3 DNA: TGTGCCAGCAGCTGGGCCACGACCTACAATGAGCAGTTCTTC
CDR3 protein: CASSWATTYNEQFF

J gene: TRBJ1-1
D gene: NA
clone size: NA
V gene: TRBV2
CDR3 DNA: TGTGCCAGCACAGACAGGACGATGAACACTGAAGCTTTCTTT
CDR3 protein: CASTDRTMNTEAFF

J gene: TRBJ1-1
D gene: NA
clone size: few
V gene: TRBV3-1/TRBV3-2
CDR3 DNA: TGTGCCAGCAGCCAACGGGACACCCCCCCTGAAGCTTTCTTT
CDR3 protein: CASSQRDTPPEAFF

J gene: TRBJ1-5
D gene: NA
clone size: large
V gene: TRBV28
CDR3 DNA: TGTGCCAGCAGTTCGGGTGGAGTGAATCAGCCCCAGCATTTT
CDR3 protein: CASSSGGVNQPQHF

J gene: TRBJ2-7
D gene: TRBD2
clone size: NA
V gene: TRBV25-1
CDR3 DNA: TGTGCCAGCAGTACGAGGGACTACCCCTACGAGCAGTACTTC
CDR3 protein: CASSTRDYPYEQYF

J gene: TRBJ2-2
D gene: NA
clone size: NA
V gene: TRBV19
CDR3 DNA: TGTGCCAGTAGTATCCTGGCAGGGTACACCGGGGAGCTGTTTTTT
CDR3 protein: CASSILAGYTGELFF

J gene: TRBJ1-5
D gene: NA
clone size: NA
V gene: TRBV7-9
CDR3 DNA: TGTGCCAGCAGCTTAAACCAGGATCAGCCCCAGCATTTT
CDR3 protein: CASSLNQDQPQHF

J gene: TRBJ1-2
D gene: NA
clone size: NA
V gene: TRBV7-9
CDR3 DNA: TGTGCCAGCAGCAAACAAGATCACGGCTACACCTTC
CDR3 protein: CASSKQDHGYTF

J gene: TRBJ2-3
D gene: TRBD2
clone size: NA
V gene: TRBV11-3
CDR3 DNA: TGTGCCAGCAGCTCCTCCCACCTACTAGCGGGGGTGTCAGATACGCAGTATTTT
CDR3 protein: CASSSSHLLAGVSDTQYF

J gene: TRBJ1-1
D gene: TRBD1
clone size: NA
V gene: TRBV19
CDR3 DNA: TGTGCCAGTAGTACCCTCTGGGACAGTAACACTGAAGCTTTCTTT
CDR3 protein: CASSTLWDSNTEAFF

J gene: TRBJ1-1
D gene: NA
clone size: NA
V gene: TRBV5-8
CDR3 DNA: TGTGCCAGCAGCTTGGCCTGGCGGGTCCCCCATGAAGCTTTCTTT
CDR3 protein: CASSLAWRVPHEAFF

J gene: TRBJ1-1
D gene: NA
clone size: few
V gene: TRBV27
CDR3 DNA: TGTGCCAGCACCCCATTGGGGGGAGTCGGCACTGAAGCTTTCTTT
CDR3 protein: CASTPLGGVGTEAFF

J gene: TRBJ1-1
D gene: NA
clone size: NA
V gene: TRBV9
CDR3 DNA: TGTGCCAGCAGCGTAGGGCCGGGTGACCAGGCTGAAGCTTTCTTT
CDR3 protein: CASSVGPGDQAEAFF

J gene: TRBJ1-2
D gene: NA
clone size: once
V gene: TRBV30
CDR3 DNA: TGTGCCTGGAGTGTACGTGGCGGGAACTATGGCTACACCTTC
CDR3 protein: CAWSVRGGNYGYTF